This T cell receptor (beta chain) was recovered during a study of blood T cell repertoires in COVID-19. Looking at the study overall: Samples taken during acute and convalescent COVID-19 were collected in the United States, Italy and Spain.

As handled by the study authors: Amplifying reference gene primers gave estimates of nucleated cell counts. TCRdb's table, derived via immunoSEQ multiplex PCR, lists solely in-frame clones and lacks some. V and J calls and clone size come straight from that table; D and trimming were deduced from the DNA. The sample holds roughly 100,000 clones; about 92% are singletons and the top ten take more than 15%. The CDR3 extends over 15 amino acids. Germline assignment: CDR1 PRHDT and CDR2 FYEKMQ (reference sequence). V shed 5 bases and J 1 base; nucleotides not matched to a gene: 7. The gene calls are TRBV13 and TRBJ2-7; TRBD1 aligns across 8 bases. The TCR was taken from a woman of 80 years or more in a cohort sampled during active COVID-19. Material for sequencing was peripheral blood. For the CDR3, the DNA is TGTGCCAGCAGCCCCGACAGGGGCAAATCCTACGAGCAGTACTTC. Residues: CASSPDRGKSYEQYF.